This T cell receptor beta chain was observed in a study of T-cell memory formation after mild COVID-19. Constant-segment primers were used for 5'RACE, and the resulting TCR alpha and TCR beta cDNA libraries carried sample barcodes and UMIs. TCRdb re-called the 5' RACE reads through MiXCR, storing one row per CDR3 protein. The profile shows 300,000 to 400,000 distinct CDR3 sequences, around an eighth of them singletons. The CDR3 runs 16 residues. Germline assignment: CDR1 LNHDA and CDR2 SQIVND (reference sequence). Trimming took off 4 bases at V and 7 bases at J, with 17 bases between the two ends. The receptor was derived from a young man who had mild COVID-19 (a few samples of this study predate the infection). Cell type and time point are not known. The chain links TRBV19 to TRBJ1-6; D is perhaps TRBD1 (6 bases). Sequencing was carried out using PBMCs or a T cell subset sorted from them (not recorded which). The CDR3 DNA sequence: TGTGCCAGTAGTAGGCTCCACAGGGTGGAAAATTCACCCCTCCACTTT. This sequence encodes CASSRLHRVENSPLHF. The whole variable domain, filled in from reference TRBV19 and TRBJ1-6, reads DGGITQSPKYLFRKEGQNVTLSCEQNLNHDAMYWYRQDPGQGLRLIYYSQIVNDFQKGDIAEGYSVSREKKESFPLTVTSAQKNPTAFYLCASSRLHRVENSPLHFGNGTRLTVT.